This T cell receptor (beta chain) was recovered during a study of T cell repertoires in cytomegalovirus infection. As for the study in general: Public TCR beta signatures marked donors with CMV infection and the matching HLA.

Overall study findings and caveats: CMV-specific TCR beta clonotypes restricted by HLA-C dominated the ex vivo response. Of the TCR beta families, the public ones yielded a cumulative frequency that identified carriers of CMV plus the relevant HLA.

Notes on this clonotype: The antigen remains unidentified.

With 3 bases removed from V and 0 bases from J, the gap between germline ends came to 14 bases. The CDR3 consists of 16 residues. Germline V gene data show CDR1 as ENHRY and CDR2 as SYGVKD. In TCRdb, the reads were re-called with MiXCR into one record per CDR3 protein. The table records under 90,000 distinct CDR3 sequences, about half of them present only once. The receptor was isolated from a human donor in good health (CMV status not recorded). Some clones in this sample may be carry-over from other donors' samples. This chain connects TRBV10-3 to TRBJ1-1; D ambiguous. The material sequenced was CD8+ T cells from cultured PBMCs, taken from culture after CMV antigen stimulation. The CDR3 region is CAISDRPMGMNTEAFF. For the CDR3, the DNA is TGTGCCATCAGTGATCGTCCTATGGGGATGAACACTGAAGCTTTCTTT.